The clone carrying this T cell receptor (beta chain) occurred many times. CDR3 length: 14 residues. The V gene's germline CDR1 is SGHKS and CDR2 YYEKEE (reference sequence). Trimming removed 5 bases from V and 3 bases from J; junction bases left unmatched: 5. The data belong to a study of blood T cells in healthy people across ages. Sample-barcoded 5' priming and a J-beta primer mix drove a second PCR of roughly 6 to 12 cycles. TCRdb reanalysed the 5' RACE reads using MiXCR and keeps one entry per CDR3 protein. Found here are some 1.5 million distinct CDR3 sequences, 25% to 30% of them singletons; the top ten hold 7% to 9%.

This chain connects TRBV5-5 to TRBJ2-5; 9 nucleotides agree with TRBD2. The receptor was derived from a woman aged 25 to 39 in good health. Sequenced: blood. The CDR3 DNA sequence: TGTGCCAGCAGTCGCGGGGGGGCTGAAGAGACCCAGTACTTC. Amino acids: CASSRGGAEETQYF.